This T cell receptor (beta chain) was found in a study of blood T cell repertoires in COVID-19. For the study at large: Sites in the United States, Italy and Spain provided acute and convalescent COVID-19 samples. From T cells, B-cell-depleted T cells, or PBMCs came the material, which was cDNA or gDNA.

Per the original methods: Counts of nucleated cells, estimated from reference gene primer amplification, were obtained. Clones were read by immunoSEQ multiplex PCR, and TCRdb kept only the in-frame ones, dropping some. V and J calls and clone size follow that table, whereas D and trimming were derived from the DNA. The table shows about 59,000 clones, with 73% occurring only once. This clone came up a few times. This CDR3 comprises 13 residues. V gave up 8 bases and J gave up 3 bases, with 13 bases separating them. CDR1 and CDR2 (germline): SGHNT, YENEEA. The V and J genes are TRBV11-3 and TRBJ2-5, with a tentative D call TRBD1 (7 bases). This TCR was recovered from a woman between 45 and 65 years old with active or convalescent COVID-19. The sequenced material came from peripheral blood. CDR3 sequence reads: CASAAGTEETQYF. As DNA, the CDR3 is TGTGCCAGCGCTGCGGGGACAGAAGAGACCCAGTACTTC.